This TCR beta chain was observed in a study of cytomegalovirus exposure and HLA in healthy donors. Primers included in the PCR were 60 Vbeta and 13 Jbeta primers. TCRdb keeps only in-frame clones here, not all; method: immunoSEQ multiplex PCR. The data hold approximately 180,000 clones, with approximately 12% observed a single time. Trimming took 6 bases from V and 4 from J; bases not matched to a gene: 6. This CDR3 comprises 14 residues. Germline loops: CDR1 ENHRY, CDR2 SYGVKD. Study results and limitations: Roughly uniform sequencing depth across donors was assumed, possibly incorrectly. TCR beta sequences reportedly predicted most subjects' HLA-A and HLA-B alleles accurately. In a later analysis, the majority of CMV-associated beta chains seemingly showed HLA restriction.

Regarding this clone: Its matching antigen is unknown.

This rearrangement joins TRBV10-3 to TRBJ2-1; 7 bases fit TRBD1. The sample comprised PBMCs. The sequence was collected from a man in his fifties in good health and CMV-seropositive. CDR3 sequence reads: CAIRRDSGYNEQFF. The DNA for the CDR3 is TGTGCCATCAGAAGGGACAGCGGATACAATGAGCAGTTCTTC.